A single sample gave rise to the 20 T cell receptor beta chains below, sequenced in a study of blood T cells in healthy people across ages. Together with a sample-barcoded 5' primer, a J-beta primer mix was included in a second PCR lasting about 7 to 11 cycles. Via MiXCR, TCRdb re-called the 5' RACE reads, giving one row per CDR3 protein. In the table there are a few hundred thousand distinct CDR3 sequences, around a quarter of which are singletons. These same data were also listed under a study on T cells of mothers and their children.

The specimen sequenced was blood. These receptors were obtained from a boy aged 2 to 10 in good health.

This chain uses TRBV3-1 with TRBJ1-2; tentatively, D is TRBD1 (5 bases). The ends were cut back, 1 base at V and 4 bases at J, with 13 bases in the middle. The germline gives CDR1 LGHDT, CDR2 YNNKEL (reference sequence). CDR3 size: 15 residues. CDR3 in DNA: TGTGCCAGCAGCCAAGGGGGGACGGGATTCTATGGCTACACCTTC. Amino acids: CASSQGGTGFYGYTF.

This chain links TRBV12-3 or TRBV12-4 with TRBJ1-2, with D unclear. The germline V and J ends were trimmed by 5 bases and 7 bases, with 14 bases remaining between them. CDR3 length: 13 amino acids. The CDR3 region is CASSVPGLGGYTF. CDR3 sequence (DNA): TGTGCCAGCAGTGTCCCGGGTCTGGGTGGCTACACCTTC.

The chain couples TRBV5-1 to TRBJ1-6; 8 positions match TRBD1. The CDR3 runs 14 residues. Germline V gene sequence: CDR1 SGHRS, CDR2 YFSETQ. Trimming removed 4 bases from V and 7 bases from J; junction bases left unmatched: 4. The CDR3 region is CASSPRQGNSPLHF. In DNA, the CDR3 is TGCGCCAGCAGCCCGCGACAGGGGAATTCACCCCTCCACTTT.

In its sample, this clonotype was seen once. This chain links TRBV20-1 with TRBJ1-2; no clear D gene. The V end was cut by 0 bases, the J end by 8 bases, with 13 bases between. Germline-derived CDR1 and CDR2 are DFQATT and SNEGSKA (reference sequence). The CDR3 totals 13 residues. In DNA form, the CDR3 reads TGCAGTGCTAGAGATTGGAGACTCCACGGCTACACCTTC. As protein: CSARDWRLHGYTF.

This clonotype has a handful of counts. The chain joins TRBV14 to TRBJ2-5; the D is unclear. CDR1 SGHDN and CDR2 FVKESK come from the germline V gene. The CDR3 sequence is 13 residues long. The V end was cut by 0 bases, the J end by 7 bases, with 9 bases between. CDR3 in DNA: TGTGCCAGCAGCCAAGACAGCTTGGGGACCCAGTACTTC. It yields the protein CASSQDSLGTQYF.

The rearrangement links TRBV27 to TRBJ2-6, with TRBD2 matching 11 bases. With 5 bases clipped from V and 0 bases from J, the junction kept 6 bases outside the gene matches. Germline V CDR1 and CDR2: MNHEY, SMNVEV (reference sequence). This CDR3 contains 18 residues. DNA of the CDR3: TGTGCCAGCAGTACGACTAGCGGGATCATCTCTGGGGCCAACGTCCTGACTTTC. It codes for CASSTTSGIISGANVLTF.

The gene calls are TRBV7-3 and TRBJ2-5, with 8 positions matching TRBD1. With 5 bases clipped from V and 5 bases from J, the junction kept 4 bases outside the gene matches. The germline V gene encodes CDR1 SGHTA and CDR2 FQGTGA. The CDR3 extends over 13 amino acids. The CDR3 here is CASSQGALETQYF. CDR3 nucleotide sequence: TGTGCCAGCAGCCAGGGGGCCCTGGAGACCCAGTACTTC.

The chain employs TRBV5-4 and TRBJ1-1, with 12 positions matching TRBD1. This CDR3 has 17 amino acids. The V gene's germline CDR1 is SGHNT and CDR2 YYREEE (reference sequence). Unmatched junction bases numbered 11, after V lost 3 bases and J lost 5 bases. The CDR3 is CASSYRDRGRLGTEAFF. In nucleotides, the CDR3 is TGTGCCAGCAGCTACCGGGACAGGGGGCGACTGGGGACTGAAGCTTTCTTT.

The genes are TRBV7-8 and TRBJ2-3; possibly TRBD2 for D (5 bases). V lost 1 base and J 5 bases, leaving 13 bases between the germline ends. The CDR3 sequence is 15 residues long. The germline CDR1 and CDR2 sequences are SGHVS and FQNEAQ. The CDR3 DNA reads TGTGCCAGCAGCTTAGTCCCAGGCAGCGGAGATACGCAGTATTTT. It yields the protein CASSLVPGSGDTQYF.

The chain recombines TRBV6-1 with TRBJ2-2; no clear D gene. Germline CDR1 MNHNS, CDR2 SASEGT. V lost 2 bases to trimming and J lost 2 bases, with 12 bases between them. The CDR3 is 16 residues long. The CDR3 DNA is TGTGCCAGCAGTGAAAGACGAGCGACTAACACCGGGGAGCTGTTTTTT. This encodes CASSERRATNTGELFF.

Only a few counts were recorded for this clonotype. V is TRBV20-1 and J is TRBJ1-6, with 7 bases fitting TRBD1. J gave up 0 bases and V 6 bases, and 2 bases lay outside the gene matches. The CDR3 has 14 residues. Germline loops: CDR1 DFQATT, CDR2 SNEGSKA (reference sequence). DNA of the CDR3: TGCAGTGCAGGGGACAGCTCCTATAATTCACCCCTCCACTTT. Translating gives CSAGDSSYNSPLHF.

The table lists this clonotype with a count of one. The rearrangement uses TRBV6-2 or TRBV6-3 and TRBJ2-7; D remains ambiguous. Gene TRBJ2-5 matches the end of the DNA better, so the J call may be wrong. The CDR3 runs to 13 residues. Looked up from germline, CDR1 is MNHEY and CDR2 is SVGEGT. CDR3 in amino acids: CASSRPNQETQYF. In nucleotides, the CDR3 is TGTGCCAGCAGTAGACCGAACCAAGAGACCCAGTACTTC.

This chain joins TRBV7-9 and TRBJ2-5, with 12 bases fitting TRBD1. The CDR3 length is 16 residues. The germline gives CDR1 SEHNR, CDR2 FQNEAQ (reference sequence). The J segment lost 4 bases and the V segment lost 5 bases, leaving 8 bases of the junction unmatched. The CDR3 DNA sequence: TGTGCCAGCAGCAGCCTAGGGACAGGGGGCGTAGAGACCCAGTACTTC. This sequence encodes CASSSLGTGGVETQYF.

The chain uses TRBV7-2 and TRBJ1-1; D not resolved. The CDR3 runs to 14 residues. V lost 1 base and J lost 1, with 7 bases in between. Germline V CDR1 and CDR2: SGHTA, FQGNSA. This CDR3 reads CASSLGRWNTEAFF. In nucleotides, the CDR3 is TGTGCCAGCAGCTTAGGGCGATGGAACACTGAAGCTTTCTTT.

CDR3 nucleotides: TGCGCCAGCAGCCAAGGCGCTAGCTCCTCCTACGAGCAGTACTTC. Encoded protein: CASSQGASSSYEQYF. J is TRBJ2-7 and V is TRBV4-3, with D perhaps matching TRBD2 (5 bases). The germline V gene encodes CDR1 LGHNA and CDR2 YSLEER. CDR3 length: 15 amino acids. The V gene lost 1 base and the J gene lost 0 bases, with 10 bases spanning the gap.

The V and J genes are TRBV6-5 and TRBJ1-2; 7 positions match TRBD1. V dropped 6 bases and J dropped 8; count of bases not matched to a gene: 9. Germline CDR1 MNHEY, CDR2 SVGAGI. The CDR3 contains 13 residues. The CDR3 DNA sequence: TGTGCCAGCAGACGTGGAGGACAGGAGGGCTACACCTTC. This codes for CASRRGGQEGYTF.

This clonotype was observed a handful of times. V usage is TRBV27 and J usage is TRBJ2-5; 8 bases are shared with TRBD2. V was pared by 2 bases and J by 8 bases, with 19 bases of the junction left unmatched. Per germline, CDR1 MNHEY and CDR2 SMNVEV (reference sequence). The CDR3 runs to 18 residues. CDR3 sequence: CASSLRGSGAYTDETQYF. The CDR3 bases are TGTGCCAGCAGTTTAAGGGGTAGCGGGGCCTATACTGACGAAACCCAGTACTTC.

The chain joins TRBV2 to TRBJ2-1, with D uncertain. With 2 bases removed from V and 4 bases from J, the gap between germline ends came to 3 bases. CDR3 length: 12 residues. CDR1 is SNHLY and CDR2 is FYNNEI in the germline V gene. For the CDR3, the DNA is TGTGCCAGCAGTGAAAAGTACAATGAGCAGTTCTTC. Translation gives CASSEKYNEQFF. Supplemented by reference TRBV2 and TRBJ2-1, the full variable domain reads EPEVTQTPSHQVTQMGQEVILRCVPISNHLYFYWYRQILGQKVEFLVSFYNNEISEKSEIFDDQFSVERPDGSNFTLKIRSTKLEDSAMYFCASSEKYNEQFFGPGTRLTVL.

This rearrangement joins TRBV6-4 to TRBJ2-2; D may be TRBD2 (6 bases). The CDR3 extends over 16 amino acids. CDR1 MRHNA and CDR2 SNTAGT come from the germline V gene. With 4 bases removed from V and 0 bases from J, the gap between germline ends came to 12 bases. The CDR3 sequence: CASSVRAGTNTGELFF. The CDR3 nucleotides are TGTGCCAGCAGTGTTCGGGCGGGGACGAACACCGGGGAGCTGTTTTTT.

The chain recombines TRBV6-5 with TRBJ1-5; perhaps TRBD1 as D (5 bases). V was clipped by 2 bases and J by 4 bases, with 12 bases between them. From germline, CDR1 is MNHEY and CDR2 SVGAGI. The CDR3 has 15 residues. The CDR3 is CASSYGGGSNQPQHF. The CDR3 DNA reads TGTGCCAGCAGTTACGGGGGGGGTAGTAATCAGCCCCAGCATTTT.